Listed below are T cell receptor beta chains from one sample, sequenced in a study of CD8 T cells in ankylosing spondylitis. TCRdb recomputed calls from the 5' RACE reads with MiXCR, one row per CDR3 protein. Among roughly 180,000 distinct CDR3 sequences listed, around 13% were seen once. The specimen sequenced was blood, either unsorted or a sorted T cell fraction (not recorded which). The origin of the receptors is a female donor with ankylosing spondylitis or in good health (not recorded which). The CDR3 runs from the conserved cysteine through the conserved F or W.

CDR3aa: CSGARSTDTQYF; len: 12; j_gene: TRBJ2-3; v_gene: TRBV29-1
CDR3aa: CASSQDPGQPNYGYTF; len: 16; j_gene: TRBJ1-2; v_gene: TRBV3-1
CDR3aa: CSARDGGPSYNEQFF; len: 15; j_gene: TRBJ2-1; v_gene: TRBV20-1
CDR3aa: CASSPTAGGGTEAFF; len: 15; j_gene: TRBJ1-1; v_gene: TRBV4-2
CDR3aa: CASSLAGQGNNEQFF; len: 15; j_gene: TRBJ2-1; v_gene: TRBV5-6
CDR3aa: CASSDSTQGQETQYF; len: 15; j_gene: TRBJ2-5; v_gene: TRBV12-3/TRBV12-4
CDR3aa: CASRGAGTGRHQPQHF; len: 16; j_gene: TRBJ1-5; v_gene: TRBV12-3/TRBV12-4
CDR3aa: CAIRSSGSSDEQYF; len: 14; j_gene: TRBJ2-7; v_gene: TRBV10-3
CDR3aa: CASSQLQGGNIQYF; len: 14; j_gene: TRBJ2-4; v_gene: TRBV7-2
CDR3aa: CSARDFMTGSYEQYF; len: 15; j_gene: TRBJ2-7; v_gene: TRBV20-1
CDR3aa: CASSEQGGNEKLFF; len: 14; j_gene: TRBJ1-4; v_gene: TRBV2
CDR3aa: CASSPQGGSNQPQYF; len: 15; j_gene: NA; v_gene: TRBV12-3/TRBV12-4
CDR3aa: CASSDSSYSYYGYTF; len: 15; j_gene: TRBJ1-2; v_gene: TRBV6-4
CDR3aa: CASSGGDRGNTEAFF; len: 15; j_gene: TRBJ1-1; v_gene: TRBV25-1
CDR3aa: CASSQAGDNEKLFF; len: 14; j_gene: TRBJ1-4; v_gene: TRBV4-2
CDR3aa: CASSPPGLAGESEQYF; len: 16; j_gene: TRBJ2-7; v_gene: TRBV11-2